The clone carrying this T cell receptor beta chain was seen many times. Its antigen is still unknown. This sample is part of a study of T-cell reconstitution after alpha-beta-depleted transplantation in children. Regarding the study as a whole: Expanded graft clones, several hundred of them, were reportedly the source of alpha-beta T cells about two months after transplant. At day 60, the high TCRbeta diversity found in some patients originated from recipient T cells and thymic progenitors that had survived.

The germline CDR1 and CDR2 sequences are MNHEY and SVGAGI. The CDR3 totals 13 residues. Trimming left V 0 bases short and J 8 bases short, with 8 bases between. As it was prepared, the TCRbeta library received unique molecular identifiers. TCRdb fed the PCR reads into MiXCR, producing one record per CDR3 protein. The sample includes hundreds of thousands of distinct CDR3 sequences, approximately 10% of them seen just once. The V call is TRBV6-5, the J call TRBJ2-4; D is uncertain. This TCR was recovered from a child younger than 10 with inherited bone marrow failure, due to receive a stem cell transplant. The specimen was PBMCs, collected before TCRalphabeta/CD19-depleted stem cell transplant. The CDR3 coding sequence is TGTGCCAGCAGTTACTCGGAGAGTCACATTCAGTACTTC. It encodes CASSYSESHIQYF.